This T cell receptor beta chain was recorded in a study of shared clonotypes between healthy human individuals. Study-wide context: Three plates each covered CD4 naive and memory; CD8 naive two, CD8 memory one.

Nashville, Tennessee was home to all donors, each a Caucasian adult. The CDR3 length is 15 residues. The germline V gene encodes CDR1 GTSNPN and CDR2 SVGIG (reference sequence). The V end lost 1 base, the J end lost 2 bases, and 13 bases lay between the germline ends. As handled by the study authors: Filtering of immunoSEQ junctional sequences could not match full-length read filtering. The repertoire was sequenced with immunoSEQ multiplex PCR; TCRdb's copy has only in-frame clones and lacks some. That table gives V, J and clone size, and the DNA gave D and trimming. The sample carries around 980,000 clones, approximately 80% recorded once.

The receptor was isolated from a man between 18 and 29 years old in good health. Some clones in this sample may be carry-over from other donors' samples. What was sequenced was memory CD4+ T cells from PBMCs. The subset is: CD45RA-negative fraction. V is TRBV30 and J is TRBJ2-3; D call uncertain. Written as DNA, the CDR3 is TGTGCCTGGAGTGCCTTTAGCTCCCCCACAGATACGCAGTATTTT. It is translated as CAWSAFSSPTDTQYF.